This T cell receptor (beta chain) was recovered during a study of neurological immune-mediated disorders. This clonotype has a count of ten or more. With 10-nucleotide random UMIs, 5'RACE was used to make the cDNA. TCRdb processed the 5' RACE reads anew with MiXCR; each CDR3 protein has one entry. Here the sample spans about 87,000 distinct CDR3 sequences, 3% to 4.5% being singletons. The receptor was isolated from a woman in her 50s with multiple sclerosis. The specimen was PBMCs.

CDR3 sequence reads: CASSLTGTGNQPQHF. The DNA for the CDR3 is TGTGCCAGCAGCTTAACCGGGACAGGTAATCAGCCCCAGCATTTT. The chain employs TRBV5-6 and TRBJ1-5, with 8 bases matching TRBD1. The junction had 5 bases not matched to a gene; V was cut back by 2 bases and J by 4 bases. Germline V lookup: CDR1 SGHDT, CDR2 YYEEEE. The CDR3 totals 15 residues.